Listed here are 31 T cell receptor beta chains from one sample, sequenced in a study of blood T cell repertoires in COVID-19. Using immunoSEQ multiplex PCR, the repertoire was profiled, and TCRdb retains in-frame clones only, with some absent. The data hold about 260,000 clones, with 80% to 85% observed a single time. Sequencing was done on a sample of peripheral blood. These receptors originate from a man aged 55 to 70 with acute or convalescent COVID-19.

The genes are TRBV7-3 and TRBJ2-4; maybe TRBD1 (5 bases). CDR1 is SGHTA, CDR2 FQGTGA, per germline. V shed 5 bases and J shed 1 base, with 18 bases lying between them. This CDR3 comprises 17 residues. The CDR3 region has the DNA TGTGCCAGCAGCCTTGACAGTTCCCTTGGGGCCAAAAACATTCAGTACTTC. It translates to CASSLDSSLGAKNIQYF.

This sequence joins TRBV18 and TRBJ2-7; 8 nucleotides line up with TRBD1. After removal of 3 bases from V and 2 bases from J, the junction contained 6 bases not matched to a gene. This CDR3 has 15 residues. From germline, CDR1 is KGHSH and CDR2 LQKENI. The DNA for the CDR3 is TGTGCCAGCTCACCCCTCGGACAGGGCCCCTACGAGCAGTACTTC. Encoded protein: CASSPLGQGPYEQYF. Together with reference TRBV18 and TRBJ2-7, the CDR3 gives the full variable domain: NAGVMQNPRHLVRRRGQEARLRCSPMKGHSHVYWYRQLPEEGLKFMVYLQKENIIDESGMPKERFSAEFPKEGPSILRIQQVVRGDSAAYFCASSPLGQGPYEQYFGPGTRLTVT.

The chain combines TRBV2 with TRBJ2-1; 10 bases line up with TRBD2. The junction had 9 bases not matched to a gene; V was cut back by 7 bases and J by 12 bases. The CDR3 loop spans 13 amino acids. The V gene's germline CDR1 is SNHLY and CDR2 FYNNEI. CDR3 sequence: CASKLAGEGWQFF. The CDR3 DNA follows: TGTGCCAGCAAGCTAGCGGGAGAGGGTTGGCAGTTCTTC.

The CDR3 is CASRDQGTGSGNTIYF. The CDR3 nucleotides are TGTGCCAGTAGAGATCAGGGGACCGGCTCTGGAAACACCATATATTTT. The V call is TRBV19, the J call TRBJ1-3; tentative D call: TRBD1 (6 bases). The CDR3 has 16 amino acids. Deletions cut 6 bases from V and 0 bases from J, with 15 bases between. Germline loops: CDR1 LNHDA, CDR2 SQIVND (reference sequence).

CDR3: CASSSITGYSYNEQFF. CDR3 DNA: TGTGCCAGCAGCTCGATAACGGGGTACTCCTACAATGAGCAGTTCTTC. The J gene is TRBJ2-1, the V gene TRBV7-9; D possibly corresponds to TRBD2 (5 bases). The CDR3 length is 16 residues. The V end lost 4 bases, the J end lost 0 bases, and 13 bases lay between the germline ends. Germline-derived CDR1 and CDR2 are SEHNR and FQNEAQ (reference sequence).

This clone was observed a single time. The J gene is TRBJ2-5, the V gene TRBV19; 9 bases line up with TRBD1. The junction had 6 bases not matched to a gene; V was cut back by 6 bases and J by 4 bases. CDR3 length: 14 residues. The germline CDR1 and CDR2 sequences are LNHDA and SQIVND (reference sequence). The CDR3 DNA sequence: TGTGCCAGTAGGGGACAGGGTTCCCCAGAGACCCAGTACTTC. It codes for CASRGQGSPETQYF.

The rearrangement links TRBV12-2 to TRBJ1-5; the D call TRBD1 from the table was never checked on the DNA. TRBV12-2 is noted as a pseudogene. The CDR3 contains 13 residues. CDR3 nucleotide sequence: TGTGCAAGTCGCCCCCAGGGGACTCAGCCCCAGCATTTT. It translates to CASRPQGTQPQHF.

This clone has a single count. J is TRBJ2-2 and V is TRBV11-2; 10 bases agree with TRBD2. The J segment lost 7 bases and the V segment lost 4 bases, leaving 6 bases of the junction unmatched. The CDR3 runs to 15 residues. Germline-derived CDR1 and CDR2 are SGHAT and FQNNGV. The CDR3 sequence: CASSSAGTSVGELFF. The DNA for the CDR3 is TGTGCCAGCAGCTCTGCCGGGACTAGCGTCGGGGAGCTGTTTTTT.

The chain recombines TRBV18 with TRBJ2-1; 8 bases map to TRBD2. The CDR3 is made up of 16 amino acids. The ends lost 5 bases at V and 0 bases at J; junction bases unmatched: 6. Looked up from germline, CDR1 is KGHSH and CDR2 is LQKENI. The CDR3 loop reads CASSRLAGGSYNEQFF. In DNA, the CDR3 is TGTGCCAGCTCAAGACTGGCGGGGGGCTCCTACAATGAGCAGTTCTTC. The complete variable domain, with remaining parts taken from reference TRBV18 and TRBJ2-1, reads NAGVMQNPRHLVRRRGQEARLRCSPMKGHSHVYWYRQLPEEGLKFMVYLQKENIIDESGMPKERFSAEFPKEGPSILRIQQVVRGDSAAYFCASSRLAGGSYNEQFFGPGTRLTVL.

The chain has TRBV5-1 and TRBJ1-2, with D possibly being TRBD1 (6 bases). This CDR3 is built from 15 residues. CDR1 and CDR2 (germline): SGHRS, YFSETQ. The V end was cut by 0 bases, the J end by 7 bases, with 16 bases between. CDR3 sequence reads: CASSLVSGRGGGYTF. In nucleotides, the CDR3 is TGCGCCAGCAGCTTGGTCTCGGGGCGAGGGGGTGGCTACACCTTC.

The CDR3: CASSLTGLAGELFF. As DNA, the CDR3 is TGTGCCAGCAGTTTGACAGGTTTAGCCGGGGAGCTGTTTTTT. This chain links TRBV6-5 with TRBJ2-2, with D possibly matching TRBD1 (6 bases). The CDR3 is 14 amino acids. Germline V CDR1 and CDR2: MNHEY, SVGAGI. Trimming pared 4 bases from V and 6 bases from J, leaving 12 bases between.

Concerning this clone: The missing conserved phenylalanine or tryptophan at the end of this CDR3 makes a read error likely. The DNA is left out, because the CDR3 cannot be placed on it with certainty; the CDR3 is given as TCRdb lists it. The rearrangement joins TRBV6-5 to TRBJ1-4. With termini counted, the CDR3 has 13 amino acids. Germline CDR1 is MNHEY and CDR2 is SVGAGI. CDR3: CASSARAREGLEV.

J is TRBJ2-4 and V is TRBV6-5; tentatively, D is TRBD2 (6 bases). The CDR3 loop spans 15 amino acids. Germline V gene data show CDR1 as MNHEY and CDR2 as SVGAGI. V was clipped by 0 bases and J by 1 base, with 7 bases between them. The DNA for the CDR3 is TGTGCCAGCAGTTACTCTGGAGGGGCCAAAAACATTCAGTACTTC. This translates into CASSYSGGAKNIQYF.

V gene TRBV28 combines with J gene TRBJ1-2, with 8 bases matching TRBD1. The CDR3 has 16 residues. Germline lookup yields CDR1 MDHEN and CDR2 SYDVKM. Trimming cost V 8 bases and J 7 bases; bases outside gene matches: 18. CDR3 bases: TGTGCCAGCGGGTCACCAGGGGGCCCCCTTCCTAGTGGCTACACCTTC. Protein sequence: CASGSPGGPLPSGYTF.

The sample holds a few counts of this clone. J is TRBJ2-7 and V is TRBV30, with D possibly TRBD1 on 5 matching bases. V was trimmed by 0 bases and J by 5 bases, leaving 17 bases between them. This CDR3 comprises 15 residues. CDR1 GTSNPN and CDR2 SVGIG come from the germline V gene (reference sequence). CDR3: CAWSVGVFGLDEQYF. The CDR3 nucleotides are TGTGCCTGGAGTGTAGGGGTTTTCGGGCTGGACGAGCAGTACTTC.

This clone was counted a single time. The chain combines TRBV7-9 with TRBJ2-7; 9 bases are shared with TRBD1. The CDR3 covers 14 residues. From germline, CDR1 is SEHNR and CDR2 FQNEAQ (reference sequence). J lost 9 bases, V lost 5 bases, and 11 bases had no gene match. This chain's CDR3 is CASSQAGTGSGQYF. CDR3 DNA: TGTGCCAGCAGCCAGGCCGGGACAGGGTCCGGGCAGTACTTC.

The chain is built from TRBV4-2 and TRBJ2-5, with D maybe TRBD1 (5 bases). The CDR3 spans 16 residues. The germline gives CDR1 LGHNA, CDR2 YNFKEQ. V was cut by 1 base and J by 2 bases, with 14 bases left in between. CDR3 sequence reads: CASSQGQVGLQETQYF. DNA for the CDR3: TGTGCCAGCAGCCAAGGTCAAGTGGGGCTACAAGAGACCCAGTACTTC.

This clone was counted a single time. The CDR3 sequence is CASTRGSPETQYF. CDR3 sequence (DNA): TGTGCCAGCACCCGCGGGAGTCCGGAGACCCAGTACTTC. This chain links TRBV12-3 or TRBV12-4 with TRBJ2-5; the match to TRBD2 covers 7 bases. Trimming cost V 7 bases and J 5 bases; bases outside gene matches: 7. CDR3 length equals 13 residues.

The rearrangement links TRBV9 to TRBJ1-1; 8 bases agree with TRBD1. The trim removed 0 bases at V and 4 bases at J, leaving 5 bases unmatched. Germline CDR1 reads SGDLS; CDR2 reads YYNGEE. The CDR3 loop spans 15 amino acids. CDR3 sequence reads: CASSVDQGAGTEAFF. The CDR3 nucleotides are TGTGCCAGCAGCGTAGATCAGGGGGCGGGCACTGAAGCTTTCTTT.

This chain connects TRBV6-2 or TRBV6-3 to TRBJ2-7, with D possibly matching TRBD1 (6 bases). Germline V gives CDR1 MNHEY, CDR2 SVGEGT. V was clipped by 2 bases and J by 0 bases, with 14 bases between them. The CDR3 is 16 amino acids. The CDR3 loop is CASSYRPGHSSYEQYF. CDR3 DNA: TGTGCCAGCAGTTACCGTCCGGGACACTCCTCCTACGAGCAGTACTTC.

This rearrangement joins TRBV14 to TRBJ2-5, with D tentatively TRBD2 (6 bases). V was trimmed by 1 base and J by 5 bases, leaving 17 bases between them. This CDR3 has 16 amino acids. CDR1 and CDR2 (germline): SGHDN, FVKESK. The CDR3 DNA sequence: TGTGCCAGCAGCCAAGTGGAGGGACGCCTTTGGGAGACCCAGTACTTC. Protein: CASSQVEGRLWETQYF.

This clone was observed a few times. The J gene is TRBJ1-3, the V gene TRBV20-1; D ambiguous. This CDR3 is 13 amino acids long. Trimming removed 5 bases at V and 15 bases at J, with 23 bases between. Germline CDR1 DFQATT, CDR2 SNEGSKA (reference sequence). The DNA for the CDR3 is TGCAGTGCTCGTGCGTCACTAGGGAGCTTGGCATATTTT. It is translated as CSARASLGSLAYF.

This sequence joins TRBV15 and TRBJ1-2; 7 nucleotides line up with TRBD1. Germline CDR1 is LNHNV and CDR2 is YYDKDF (reference sequence). The CDR3 has 15 residues. The junction had 6 bases not matched to a gene; V was cut back by 1 base and J by 4 bases. CDR3 in DNA: TGTGCCACCAGCAGAGGGGGGGACAGCGGCTATGGCTACACCTTC. Encoded protein: CATSRGGDSGYGYTF.

This clone was counted a few times. This chain connects TRBV11-3 to TRBJ2-2; 9 bases align to TRBD2. Looked up from germline, CDR1 is SGHNT and CDR2 is YENEEA. V shed 3 bases and J 5 bases; nucleotides not matched to a gene: 7. The CDR3 sequence is 16 residues long. CDR3: CASSLASGTGTGELFF. CDR3 in DNA: TGTGCCAGCAGCTTGGCTAGCGGGACGGGAACCGGGGAGCTGTTTTTT.

The V and J genes are TRBV5-1 and TRBJ2-7; 8 bases line up with TRBD1. Trimming took 4 bases from V and 5 from J; bases not matched to a gene: 5. CDR3 length equals 13 residues. Germline CDR1 is SGHRS and CDR2 is YFSETQ. The CDR3 region is CASSTGQGHEQYF. Written as DNA, the CDR3 is TGCGCCAGCAGCACCGGACAGGGACACGAGCAGTACTTC.

This rearrangement joins TRBV3-1 (or the pseudogene TRBV3-2) to TRBJ1-3, with D possibly TRBD1 on 5 matching bases. Trimming took 1 base from V and 0 from J, leaving 10 bases between them. Germline CDR1 reads LGHDT; CDR2 reads YNNKEL (reference sequence). The CDR3 contains 16 residues. In nucleotides, the CDR3 is TGTGCCAGCAGCCAAGGGGAGGGGTTCTCTGGAAACACCATATATTTT. Its translation is CASSQGEGFSGNTIYF.

The chain employs TRBV7-9 and TRBJ2-7, with no clear D. Germline-derived CDR1 and CDR2 are SEHNR and FQNEAQ (reference sequence). V was shortened by 1 base and J by 1 base, with 8 bases between the two germline ends. This CDR3 is 14 amino acids long. CDR3 in amino acids: CASSLGTSSYEQYF. The CDR3 bases are TGTGCCAGCAGCTTAGGCACCAGTTCCTACGAGCAGTACTTC. The variable domain in full, with the rest retrieved from reference TRBV7-9 and TRBJ2-7, is DTGVSQNPRHKITKRGQNVTFRCDPISEHNRLYWYRQTLGQGPEFLTYFQNEAQLEKSRLLSDRFSAERPKGSFSTLEIQRTEQGDSAMYLCASSLGTSSYEQYFGPGTRLTVT.

The chain has TRBV4-2 and TRBJ2-7; D is ambiguous. The CDR3 contains 15 residues. Germline CDR1 and CDR2: LGHNA and YNFKEQ. V was shortened by 3 bases and J by 0 bases, with 12 bases between the two germline ends. As DNA, the CDR3 is TGTGCCAGCAGCCACCTGGGCGCATCCTCCTACGAGCAGTACTTC. As protein: CASSHLGASSYEQYF.

The V call is TRBV19, the J call TRBJ1-2; 7 bases line up with TRBD1. The CDR3 loop spans 12 amino acids. Germline V gene sequence: CDR1 LNHDA, CDR2 SQIVND (reference sequence). The V segment lost 10 bases and the J segment 1 base; nucleotides outside the gene matches: 3. Here the CDR3 reads CATGDSNYGYTF. The DNA for the CDR3 is TGTGCCACCGGGGACAGTAACTATGGCTACACCTTC.

The J gene is TRBJ1-5, the V gene TRBV19, with D perhaps TRBD1 (6 bases). V was cut by 2 bases and J by 1 base, with 9 bases left in between. The germline V gene has CDR1 LNHDA and CDR2 SQIVND (reference sequence). The CDR3 is 15 residues long. DNA of the CDR3: TGTGCCAGTAGTATACAGGGGTTCAGCAATCAGCCCCAGCATTTT. Protein product: CASSIQGFSNQPQHF.

The chain recombines TRBV30 with TRBJ1-2; D unresolved. The CDR3 length is 13 residues. Trimming pared 0 bases from V and 4 bases from J, leaving 9 bases between. Germline CDR1 reads GTSNPN; CDR2 reads SVGIG (reference sequence). The CDR3 sequence: CAWSVGLTYGYTF. The DNA for the CDR3 is TGTGCCTGGAGTGTAGGACTGACCTATGGCTACACCTTC. Full variable domain (remainder filled in from reference TRBV30 and TRBJ1-2): SQTIHQWPATLVQPVGSPLSLECTVEGTSNPNLYWYRQAAGRGLQLLFYSVGIGQISSEVPQNLSASRPQDRQFILSSKKLLLSDSGFYLCAWSVGLTYGYTFGSGTRLTVV.